The clone carrying this T cell receptor beta chain occurred a few times. Its target is unknown. The data derive from a study of a mutant IDH1 vaccine in newly diagnosed glioma. Time point defined: week 23, last vaccination. Vaccine doses each comprised 300 ug of mutant IDH1 20-mer peptide, with topical imiquimod. Generated by immunoSEQ multiplex PCR, the TCRdb table keeps only in-frame clones and is missing some. In the table there are 52,000 or so clones, about four fifths of which are singletons. This CDR3 is 13 amino acids long. V shed 7 bases and J shed 4 bases, with 14 bases lying between them. The V gene's germline CDR1 is SQVTM and CDR2 ANQGSEA.

This receptor was obtained from a man aged 35 to 55 with glioma. The sequenced sample was PBMCs, obtained from a glioma patient whose treatment included an IDH1 peptide vaccine. The chain is built from TRBV29-1 and TRBJ1-3; D might be TRBD1 (6 bases). This CDR3 reads CSARGSGGNTIYF. The CDR3 DNA reads TGCAGCGCCAGGGGTTCGGGGGGAAACACCATATATTTT.